The 13 T cell receptor beta chains in this list originate from one sample, sequenced in a study of radiation and T cells in renal cell carcinoma. The time point is: baseline pretreatment blood. Treatment described: 15 Gy SBRT to primary tumor, nephrectomy 4 weeks later. Assay: immunoSEQ multiplex PCR; the TCRdb copy retains only in-frame clones and omits some. The sample has around 140,000 clones; around 78% are singletons. This sample comprised blood, obtained from a patient whose treatment included radiotherapy and nephrectomy. These receptors all stem from a woman aged 45 to 65 with renal cell carcinoma.

The CDR3 region has the DNA TGTGCCAGCAGCTTTTCTAGCGGGAGGTCCGAGCAGTACTTC. It codes for CASSFSSGRSEQYF. The chain has TRBV7-2 and TRBJ2-7; TRBD2 matches at 11 bases. CDR3 size: 14 residues. V gave up 3 bases and J gave up 6 bases; unmatched junction bases: 4. Per germline, CDR1 SGHTA and CDR2 FQGNSA.

DNA for the CDR3: TGCGCCAGCAGCCAAGTTCAAAACCCCTACAATGAGCAGTTCTTC. It is translated as CASSQVQNPYNEQFF. V and J are TRBV4-3 and TRBJ2-1; D is uncertain. V lost 1 base to trimming and J lost 2 bases, with 9 bases between them. This CDR3 comprises 15 residues. Germline CDR1 LGHNA, CDR2 YSLEER.

The chain couples TRBV19 to TRBJ2-3, with 11 bases fitting TRBD1. The CDR3 contains 14 residues. Germline trimming cut 6 bases from V and 5 bases from J; bases unmatched to any gene: 4. Germline V gene data show CDR1 as LNHDA and CDR2 as SQIVND (reference sequence). The CDR3 DNA is TGTGCCAGTAGGGGACAGGGGGGAGGAGATACGCAGTATTTT. This translates into CASRGQGGGDTQYF.

V is TRBV10-1 and J is TRBJ1-1; perhaps TRBD1 as D (5 bases). This CDR3 has 15 amino acids. V lost 0 bases, J lost 4 bases, and 12 bases lay in between. CDR1 is WNHNN, CDR2 SYGVQD, per germline (reference sequence). CDR3 DNA sequence: TGCGCCAGCAGTGAGTCAGGAGGCGGGACCACTGAAGCTTTCTTT. Protein: CASSESGGGTTEAFF.

The V and J genes are TRBV5-1 and TRBJ1-1; TRBD1 agrees at 10 bases. The ends lost 4 bases at V and 6 bases at J; junction bases unmatched: 9. Germline CDR1 SGHRS, CDR2 YFSETQ. The CDR3 extends over 15 amino acids. CDR3 DNA: TGCGCCAGCAGCGAGGGACAGGGGCGCCTCCCTGAAGCTTTCTTT. Its translation is CASSEGQGRLPEAFF.

This clone has more than one count but fewer than ten. The chain joins TRBV19 to TRBJ1-2; no reliable D call. This CDR3 has 13 amino acids. In germline, CDR1 is LNHDA, CDR2 SQIVND (reference sequence). The V gene lost 5 bases and the J gene lost 2 bases, with 9 bases spanning the gap. CDR3 residues: CASSPWQNYGYTF. DNA for the CDR3: TGTGCCAGTAGTCCTTGGCAGAACTATGGCTACACCTTC. The entire variable domain, with the rest obtained from reference TRBV19 and TRBJ1-2, is as follows: DGGITQSPKYLFRKEGQNVTLSCEQNLNHDAMYWYRQDPGQGLRLIYYSQIVNDFQKGDIAEGYSVSREKKESFPLTVTSAQKNPTAFYLCASSPWQNYGYTFGSGTRLTVV.

This clone was observed once. The rearrangement joins TRBV5-4 to TRBJ2-7, with 10 bases identical to TRBD1. Germline lookup yields CDR1 SGHNT and CDR2 YYREEE (reference sequence). The length of the CDR3 is 16 residues. Trimming removed 4 bases from V and 5 bases from J; junction bases left unmatched: 12. In DNA, the CDR3 is TGTGCCAGCAGCCCAGGCCCGGGACAGGGGATAAACGAGCAGTACTTC. This gives the protein CASSPGPGQGINEQYF. The full variable domain, completed using reference TRBV5-4 and TRBJ2-7, is ETGVTQSPTHLIKTRGQQVTLRCSSQSGHNTVSWYQQALGQGPQFIFQYYREEENGRGNFPPRFSGLQFPNYSSELNVNALELDDSALYLCASSPGPGQGINEQYFGPGTRLTVT.

This chain connects TRBV7-9 to TRBJ2-3, with D hard to call. The V gene's germline CDR1 is SEHNR and CDR2 FQNEAQ (reference sequence). The CDR3 contains 13 residues. V was pared by 3 bases and J by 6 bases, with 10 bases between. CDR3 sequence reads: CASSFASVDTQYF. The CDR3 DNA is TGTGCCAGCAGCTTCGCCAGCGTGGATACGCAGTATTTT.

This clone occurred a few times. This sequence joins TRBV2 and TRBJ2-2; D unclear. The CDR3 covers 13 residues. Germline V gives CDR1 SNHLY, CDR2 FYNNEI. Trimming pared 3 bases from V and 4 bases from J, leaving 6 bases between. Here the CDR3 reads CASSDWGTGELFF. Here the CDR3 DNA reads TGTGCCAGCAGTGACTGGGGCACCGGGGAGCTGTTTTTT.

This clone was seen once. This chain connects TRBV2 to TRBJ1-2; maybe TRBD1 (5 bases). This CDR3 region has 14 residues. Germline V gene sequence: CDR1 SNHLY, CDR2 FYNNEI. Trimming took 7 bases from V and 0 from J, leaving 12 bases between them. The CDR3 DNA sequence: TGTGCCAGCAAATTTGGGGGGGCTAACTATGGCTACACCTTC. Its protein product is CASKFGGANYGYTF. Together with reference TRBV2 and TRBJ1-2, the CDR3 gives the full variable domain: EPEVTQTPSHQVTQMGQEVILRCVPISNHLYFYWYRQILGQKVEFLVSFYNNEISEKSEIFDDQFSVERPDGSNFTLKIRSTKLEDSAMYFCASKFGGANYGYTFGSGTRLTVV.

This clone was counted between two and nine times. The chain recombines TRBV6-5 with TRBJ2-7; TRBD1 agrees at 8 bases. J lost 13 bases, V lost 7 bases, and 9 bases had no gene match. In germline, CDR1 is MNHEY, CDR2 SVGAGI. CDR3 size: 11 residues. CDR3 in amino acids: CASKGTGGYYF. The CDR3 DNA reads as TGTGCCAGCAAGGGAACAGGGGGTTATTACTTC.

The J gene is TRBJ2-1, the V gene TRBV5-1; 7 bases are a match to TRBD1. V was clipped by 4 bases and J by 0 bases; unmatched bases: 7. CDR1 is SGHRS, CDR2 YFSETQ, per germline. The CDR3 covers 16 residues. The DNA of the CDR3 is TGCGCCAGCAGCACGGTGGGGACAGCCTCCTACAATGAGCAGTTCTTC. The encoded protein is CASSTVGTASYNEQFF.

This clone has a single count. The gene calls are TRBV27 and TRBJ2-5; 10 bases fit TRBD2. Trimming cost V 5 bases and J 2 bases; bases outside gene matches: 5. The CDR3 runs to 15 residues. CDR1 is MNHEY, CDR2 SMNVEV, per germline (reference sequence). This CDR3 is CASSIRTSGQETQYF. CDR3 nucleotide sequence: TGTGCCAGCAGTATCCGGACTAGCGGACAAGAGACCCAGTACTTC.